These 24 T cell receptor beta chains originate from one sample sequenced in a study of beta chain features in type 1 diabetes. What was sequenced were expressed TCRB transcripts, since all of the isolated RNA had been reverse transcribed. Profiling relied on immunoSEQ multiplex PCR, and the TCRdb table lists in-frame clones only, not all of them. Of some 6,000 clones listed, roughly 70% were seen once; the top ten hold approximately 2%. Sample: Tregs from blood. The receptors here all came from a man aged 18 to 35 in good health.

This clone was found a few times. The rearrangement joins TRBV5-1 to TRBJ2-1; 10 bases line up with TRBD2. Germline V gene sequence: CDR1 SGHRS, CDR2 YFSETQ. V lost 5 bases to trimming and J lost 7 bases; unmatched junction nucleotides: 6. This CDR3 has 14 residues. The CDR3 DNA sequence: TGCGCCAGCAGAAGCGGGGGGGCCGGGAATGAGCAGTTCTTC. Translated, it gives CASRSGGAGNEQFF.

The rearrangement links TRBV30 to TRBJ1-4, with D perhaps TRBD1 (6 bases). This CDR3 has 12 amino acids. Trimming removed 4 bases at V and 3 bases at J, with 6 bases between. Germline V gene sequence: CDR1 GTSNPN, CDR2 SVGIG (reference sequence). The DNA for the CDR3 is TGTGCCTGGAACAGGGCTAATGAAAAACTGTTTTTT. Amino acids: CAWNRANEKLFF.

CDR3 residues: CASSELDRDYNEQFF. In nucleotides, the CDR3 is TGTGCCAGCAGTGAATTGGACAGGGACTACAATGAGCAGTTCTTC. This chain links TRBV25-1 with TRBJ2-1; TRBD1 aligns across 8 bases. Germline V gives CDR1 MGHDK, CDR2 SYGVNS. The V segment lost 1 base and the J segment 3 bases; nucleotides outside the gene matches: 2. This CDR3 region has 15 residues.

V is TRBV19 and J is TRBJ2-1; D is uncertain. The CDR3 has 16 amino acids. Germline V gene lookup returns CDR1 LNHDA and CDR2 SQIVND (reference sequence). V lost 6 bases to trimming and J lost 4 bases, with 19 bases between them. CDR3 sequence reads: CASSFGVLLNYNEQFF. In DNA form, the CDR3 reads TGTGCCAGTAGCTTCGGAGTTCTCCTAAATTACAATGAGCAGTTCTTC.

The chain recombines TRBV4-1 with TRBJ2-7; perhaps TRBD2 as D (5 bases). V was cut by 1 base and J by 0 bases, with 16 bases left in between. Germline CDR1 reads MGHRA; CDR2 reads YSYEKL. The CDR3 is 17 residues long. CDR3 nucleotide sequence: TGCGCCAGCAGCCAAGGGTACCGGAGGTGGGGCTCCTACGAGCAGTACTTC. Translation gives CASSQGYRRWGSYEQYF.

CDR3 coding DNA: TGTGCCATCAGTGATCCAGGTCGAAGCACAGATACGCAGTATTTT. It specifies CAISDPGRSTDTQYF. The rearrangement links TRBV10-3 to TRBJ2-3; unclear D gene. The germline V and J ends were trimmed by 3 bases and 0 bases, with 10 bases remaining between them. This CDR3 has 15 residues. Germline values: CDR1 ENHRY, CDR2 SYGVKD.

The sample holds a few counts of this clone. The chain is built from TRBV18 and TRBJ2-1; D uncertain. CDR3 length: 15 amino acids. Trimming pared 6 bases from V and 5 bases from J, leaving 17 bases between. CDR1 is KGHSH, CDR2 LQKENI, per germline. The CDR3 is CASSPFSGSDNEQFF. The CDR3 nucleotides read TGTGCCAGCTCCCCGTTCTCGGGTTCGGACAATGAGCAGTTCTTC. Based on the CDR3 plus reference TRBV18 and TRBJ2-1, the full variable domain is NAGVMQNPRHLVRRRGQEARLRCSPMKGHSHVYWYRQLPEEGLKFMVYLQKENIIDESGMPKERFSAEFPKEGPSILRIQQVVRGDSAAYFCASSPFSGSDNEQFFGPGTRLTVL.

The CDR3, as DNA: TGCGCCAGCAGCTCGGGACAGGGGGGAGTACCCCTCCACTTT. Its protein product is CASSSGQGGVPLHF. The chain combines TRBV5-1 with TRBJ1-6, with TRBD1 matching over 11 bases. This CDR3 has 14 residues. Germline V gene lookup returns CDR1 SGHRS and CDR2 YFSETQ. The V segment lost 3 bases and the J segment 12 bases; nucleotides outside the gene matches: 5.

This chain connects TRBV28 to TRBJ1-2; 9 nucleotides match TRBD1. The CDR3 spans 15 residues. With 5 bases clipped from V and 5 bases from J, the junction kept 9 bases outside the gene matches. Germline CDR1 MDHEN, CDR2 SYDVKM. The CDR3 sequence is CASSTTGGNPYGYTF. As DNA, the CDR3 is TGTGCCAGCAGTACGACAGGGGGGAACCCTTATGGCTACACCTTC.

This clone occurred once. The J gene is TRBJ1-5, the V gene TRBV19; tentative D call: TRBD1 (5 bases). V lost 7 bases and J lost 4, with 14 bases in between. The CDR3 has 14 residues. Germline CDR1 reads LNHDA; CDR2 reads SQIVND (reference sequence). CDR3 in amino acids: CASTPGGVNQPQHF. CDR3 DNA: TGTGCCAGTACCCCAGGAGGGGTGAATCAGCCCCAGCATTTT. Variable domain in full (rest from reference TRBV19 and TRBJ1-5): DGGITQSPKYLFRKEGQNVTLSCEQNLNHDAMYWYRQDPGQGLRLIYYSQIVNDFQKGDIAEGYSVSREKKESFPLTVTSAQKNPTAFYLCASTPGGVNQPQHFGDGTRLSIL.

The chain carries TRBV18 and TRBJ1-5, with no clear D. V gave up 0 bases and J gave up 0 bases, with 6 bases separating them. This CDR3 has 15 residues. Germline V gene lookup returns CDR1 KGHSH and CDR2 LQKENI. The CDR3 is CASSPPQYSNQPQHF. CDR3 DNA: TGTGCCAGCTCACCACCGCAGTATAGCAATCAGCCCCAGCATTTT.

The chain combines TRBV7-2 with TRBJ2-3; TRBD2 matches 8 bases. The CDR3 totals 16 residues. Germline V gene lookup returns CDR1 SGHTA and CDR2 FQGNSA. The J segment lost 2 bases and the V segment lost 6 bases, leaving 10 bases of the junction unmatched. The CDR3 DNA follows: TGTGCCAGCAGGGCGTGGGCTAGCGGGTACACAGATACGCAGTATTTT. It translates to CASRAWASGYTDTQYF.

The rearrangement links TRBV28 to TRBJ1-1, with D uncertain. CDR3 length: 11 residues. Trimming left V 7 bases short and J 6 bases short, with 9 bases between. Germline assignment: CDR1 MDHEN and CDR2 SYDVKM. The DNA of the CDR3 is TGTGCCAGCACCGGGTGGGCTGAAGCTTTCTTT. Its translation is CASTGWAEAFF.

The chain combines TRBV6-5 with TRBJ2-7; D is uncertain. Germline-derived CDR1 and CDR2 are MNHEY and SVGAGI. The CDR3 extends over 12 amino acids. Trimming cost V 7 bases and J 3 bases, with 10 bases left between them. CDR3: CASIGRGYEQYF. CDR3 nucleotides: TGTGCCAGCATTGGCAGAGGCTACGAGCAGTACTTC.

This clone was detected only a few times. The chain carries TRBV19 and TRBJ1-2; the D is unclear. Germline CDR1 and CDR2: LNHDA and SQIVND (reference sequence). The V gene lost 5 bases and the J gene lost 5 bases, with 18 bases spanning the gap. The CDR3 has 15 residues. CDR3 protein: CASSSQEEPIYGYTF. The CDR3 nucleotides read TGTGCCAGTAGTTCACAAGAGGAGCCTATTTATGGCTACACCTTC.

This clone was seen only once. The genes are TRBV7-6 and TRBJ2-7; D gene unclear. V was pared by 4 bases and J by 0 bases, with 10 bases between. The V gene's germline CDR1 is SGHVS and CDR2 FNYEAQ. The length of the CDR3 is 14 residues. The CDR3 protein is CASSSSSASYEQYF. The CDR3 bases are TGTGCCAGCAGCTCGAGTTCTGCCTCCTACGAGCAGTACTTC.

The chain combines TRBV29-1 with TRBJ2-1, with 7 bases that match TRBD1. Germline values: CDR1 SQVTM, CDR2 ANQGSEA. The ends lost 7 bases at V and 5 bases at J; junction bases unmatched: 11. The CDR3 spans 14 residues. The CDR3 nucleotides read TGCAGCGCCCTGACAGGGAAACACAACAATGAGCAGTTCTTC. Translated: CSALTGKHNNEQFF.

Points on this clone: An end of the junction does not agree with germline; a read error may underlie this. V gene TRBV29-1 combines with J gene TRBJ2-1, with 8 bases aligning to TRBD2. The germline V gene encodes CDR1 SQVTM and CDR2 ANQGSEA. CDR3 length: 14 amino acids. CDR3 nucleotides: TGCAGCGTTGTCAGCGGGAGCTCCAACAATGAGCAGTTCTTC. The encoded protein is CSVVSGSSNNEQFF.

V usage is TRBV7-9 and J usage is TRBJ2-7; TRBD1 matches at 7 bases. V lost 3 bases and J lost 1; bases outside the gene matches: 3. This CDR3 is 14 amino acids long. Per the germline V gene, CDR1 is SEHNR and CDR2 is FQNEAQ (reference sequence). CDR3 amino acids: CASSLPQGSYEQYF. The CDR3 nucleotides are TGTGCCAGCAGCTTGCCACAGGGGTCCTACGAGCAGTACTTC.

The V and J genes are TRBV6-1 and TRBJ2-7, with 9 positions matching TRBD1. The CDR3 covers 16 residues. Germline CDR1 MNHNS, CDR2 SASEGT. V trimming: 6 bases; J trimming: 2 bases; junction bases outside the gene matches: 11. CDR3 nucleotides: TGTGCCAGCAGGGAATCCGGGACAGGGACCCCCTACGAGCAGTACTTC. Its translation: CASRESGTGTPYEQYF.

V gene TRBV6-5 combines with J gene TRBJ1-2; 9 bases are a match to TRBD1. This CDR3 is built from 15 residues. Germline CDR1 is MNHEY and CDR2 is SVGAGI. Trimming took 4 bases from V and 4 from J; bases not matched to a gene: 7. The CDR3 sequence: CASSSIRTGVYGYTF. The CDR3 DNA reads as TGTGCCAGCAGTTCCATTCGGACAGGGGTCTATGGCTACACCTTC.

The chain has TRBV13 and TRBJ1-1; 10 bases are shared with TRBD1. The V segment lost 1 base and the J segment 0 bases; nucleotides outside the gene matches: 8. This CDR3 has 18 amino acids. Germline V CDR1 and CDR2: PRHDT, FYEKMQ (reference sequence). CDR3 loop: CASSLDPGQGKLNTEAFF. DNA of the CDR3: TGTGCCAGCAGCTTAGACCCGGGACAGGGGAAGTTGAACACTGAAGCTTTCTTT.

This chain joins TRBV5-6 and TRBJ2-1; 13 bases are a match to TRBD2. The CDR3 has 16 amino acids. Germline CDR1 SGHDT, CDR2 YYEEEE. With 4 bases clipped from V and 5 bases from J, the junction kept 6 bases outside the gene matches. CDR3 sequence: CASSAYTSGGDNEQFF. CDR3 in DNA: TGTGCCAGCAGCGCCTATACTAGCGGGGGGGACAATGAGCAGTTCTTC.

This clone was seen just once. This chain's CDR3 is CASSSAGRNIQYF. In DNA form, the CDR3 reads TGTGCCAGCAGTTCAGCCGGGAGAAACATTCAGTACTTC. This rearrangement joins TRBV28 to TRBJ2-4, with D possibly matching TRBD2 (6 bases). The CDR3 is 13 amino acids. V lost 4 bases and J lost 6, with 10 bases in between. The germline V gene has CDR1 MDHEN and CDR2 SYDVKM.